In its sample, the clone carrying this TCR beta chain was seen once. This sample is drawn from a study of blood T cell repertoires in COVID-19. Study background: Italy, Spain and the United States were the sources of the convalescent and acute COVID-19 samples.

Followed longitudinally, the Seattle patients had been enrolled during active infection. Here immunoSEQ multiplex PCR was the method, and the copy in TCRdb shows in-frame clones only, minus some. This repertoire shows some 160,000 clones, just over 90% found once; its top ten account for approximately 4.6%. The receptor was derived from a man between 18 and 35 years old with COVID-19, enrolled during active disease. Source material: peripheral blood.

The CDR3 spells CASSQAPGRNQPQHF. The CDR3 nucleotides read TGCGCCAGCAGCCAAGCCCCGGGGAGGAATCAGCCCCAGCATTTT. V and J are TRBV4-3 and TRBJ1-5; D uncertain. The germline CDR1 and CDR2 sequences are LGHNA and YSLEER. CDR3 size: 15 residues. The ends were cut back, 1 base at V and 4 bases at J, with 11 bases in the middle.